These 8 T cell receptor beta chains came from one sample sequenced in a study of T cells after yellow fever vaccination. From the 5' RACE reads, TCRdb called clonotypes with MiXCR, one entry per CDR3 protein. Of around 350,000 distinct CDR3 sequences in the sample, around a tenth are singletons; the top ten hold roughly 18%. This material consisted of PBMCs, taken on the day of the first yellow fever vaccination. The receptor source for this set is a man between 18 and 35 years old who received the YFV17D yellow fever vaccine.

The chain links TRBV21-1 to TRBJ2-7. TRBV21-1 is recorded as a pseudogene. The CDR3 is 15 amino acids. The CDR3 DNA reads as TGTGCCAGCAGCAAAGACCAGAAGAGCTCCTACGAGCAGTACTTC. Encoded protein: CASSKDQKSSYEQYF.

This sequence joins TRBV5-1 and TRBJ1-1; D is perhaps TRBD1 (6 bases). CDR3 length: 14 residues. Looked up from germline, CDR1 is SGHRS and CDR2 is YFSETQ. The V gene lost 4 bases and the J gene lost 1 base, with 11 bases spanning the gap. Here the CDR3 reads CASSLPDRNTEAFF. CDR3 bases: TGCGCCAGCAGCCTTCCGGACAGGAACACTGAAGCTTTCTTT.

The chain couples TRBV10-2 to TRBJ2-6, with 8 nucleotides matching TRBD1. Germline V gene lookup returns CDR1 WSHSY and CDR2 SAAADI. V lost 7 bases to trimming and J lost 2 bases; unmatched junction nucleotides: 10. This CDR3 is built from 17 residues. The CDR3 DNA is TGCGCCAGCAACCGTGACAGGGGTAGCGCTGGGGCCAACGTCCTGACTTTC. Amino acids: CASNRDRGSAGANVLTF.

The chain employs TRBV7-9 and TRBJ1-2; D perhaps matches TRBD1 (5 bases). The germline V and J ends were trimmed by 5 bases and 7 bases, with 17 bases remaining between them. The V gene's germline CDR1 is SEHNR and CDR2 FQNEAQ (reference sequence). The length of the CDR3 is 14 residues. Written as DNA, the CDR3 is TGTGCCAGCAGCCAGCCTTCTGGGGGACGTGGCTACACCTTC. Translation: CASSQPSGGRGYTF.

This clonotype has ten or more counts. This chain connects TRBV5-1 to TRBJ2-7; no reliable D call. V was cut by 0 bases and J by 6 bases, with 10 bases left in between. Germline CDR1 is SGHRS and CDR2 is YFSETQ. The CDR3 covers 13 residues. Here the CDR3 reads CASSLDVGAEQYF. DNA for the CDR3: TGCGCCAGCAGCTTGGATGTGGGTGCCGAGCAGTACTTC.

This clonotype came up once. The rearrangement joins TRBV5-1 to TRBJ1-1; D unresolved. V shed 4 bases and J shed 8 bases, with 15 bases lying between them. This CDR3 comprises 13 residues. Per germline, CDR1 SGHRS and CDR2 YFSETQ. The CDR3 DNA sequence: TGCGCCAGCAGCCTGGGTTACCAGACAGAAGCTTTCTTT. This codes for CASSLGYQTEAFF.

A few counts support this clonotype. CDR3 residues: CSARARSSGANVLTF. The CDR3 DNA sequence: TGCAGTGCTAGAGCCAGAAGCTCTGGGGCCAACGTCCTGACTTTC. The rearrangement links TRBV20-1 to TRBJ2-6; D unresolved. The CDR3 consists of 15 residues. The V gene's germline CDR1 is DFQATT and CDR2 SNEGSKA (reference sequence). V gave up 1 base and J gave up 0 bases, with 7 bases separating them.

The chain uses TRBV4-3 and TRBJ2-5; 7 bases agree with TRBD2. With V trimmed by 1 base and J by 2 bases, 7 bases remained unmatched. Germline V gene lookup returns CDR1 LGHNA and CDR2 YSLEER. The CDR3 is 16 residues long. In nucleotides, the CDR3 is TGCGCCAGCAGCCAAGGGAAGCGGGGATCTCAAGAGACCCAGTACTTC. Translated, it gives CASSQGKRGSQETQYF.